This T cell receptor beta chain was recorded in a study of blood T cell repertoires in COVID-19. Sequencing used immunoSEQ multiplex PCR; TCRdb keeps in-frame clones, though not all of them. The sample includes approximately 170,000 clones, about 88% of them seen just once. Only a few counts were recorded for this clone. The CDR3 spans 14 residues. Trimming took 4 bases from V and 2 from J, leaving 12 bases between them. This clonotype was obtained from a woman younger than 30 who had recovered from COVID-19. The chain recombines TRBV5-3 with TRBJ2-5; possibly TRBD1 for D (6 bases). TRBV5-3 falls under the ORF class, with uncertain function. The sequenced sample was PBMCs or T cells enriched from blood (not recorded which). The CDR3 bases are TGTGCCAGAAGCCGAGGACAGAAGCAAGAGACCCAGTACTTC. Amino acids: CARSRGQKQETQYF.